This T cell receptor (beta chain) was sequenced during a study of blood T cell repertoires in COVID-19. Using immunoSEQ multiplex PCR, the repertoire was profiled, and TCRdb retains in-frame clones only, with some absent. This sample has around 250,000 clones, with about 84% found just once. This CDR3 region has 16 residues. Per the germline V gene, CDR1 is SGHTA and CDR2 is FQGTGA. Unmatched junction bases numbered 7, after V lost 2 bases and J lost 2 bases. The V and J genes are TRBV7-3 and TRBJ2-3; 7 positions agree with TRBD2. The clonotype comes from a man older than 75 with acute or convalescent COVID-19. The specimen sequenced was peripheral blood. The CDR3 here is CASSLYPGLSTDTQYF. CDR3 in DNA: TGTGCCAGCAGCTTATACCCGGGACTATCCACAGATACGCAGTATTTT. Supplemented by reference TRBV7-3 and TRBJ2-3, the full variable domain reads GAGVSQTPSNKVTEKGKYVELRCDPISGHTALYWYRQSLGQGPEFLIYFQGTGAADDSGLPNDRFFAVRPEGSVSTLKIQRTERGDSAVYLCASSLYPGLSTDTQYFGPGTRLTVL.